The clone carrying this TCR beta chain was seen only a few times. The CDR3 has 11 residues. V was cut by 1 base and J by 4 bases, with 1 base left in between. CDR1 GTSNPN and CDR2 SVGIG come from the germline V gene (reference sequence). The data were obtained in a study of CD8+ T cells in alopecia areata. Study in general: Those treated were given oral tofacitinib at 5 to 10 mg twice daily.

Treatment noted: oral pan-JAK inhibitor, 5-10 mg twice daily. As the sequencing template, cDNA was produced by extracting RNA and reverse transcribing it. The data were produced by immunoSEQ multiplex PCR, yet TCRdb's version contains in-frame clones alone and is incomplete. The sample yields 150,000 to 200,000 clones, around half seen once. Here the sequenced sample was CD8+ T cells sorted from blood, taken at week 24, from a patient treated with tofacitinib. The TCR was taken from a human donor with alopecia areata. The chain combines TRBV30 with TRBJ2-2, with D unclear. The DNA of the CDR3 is TGTGCCTGGAGTGCCACCGGGGAGCTGTTTTTT. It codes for CAWSATGELFF.